This record concerns one T cell receptor (beta chain) sequence. These data are taken from a study of technical replicates of blood from a handful of donors. Germline CDR1 MNHEY, CDR2 SMNVEV (reference sequence). V was pared by 5 bases and J by 8 bases, with 6 bases of the junction left unmatched. This CDR3 spans 13 amino acids. TCRdb's copy holds only in-frame clones and misses some; the assay was immunoSEQ multiplex PCR. The sample lists about 94,000 clones, more than 90% occurring once. The chain couples TRBV27 to TRBJ1-2, with TRBD1 matching over 9 bases. Material: T cells isolated from PBMCs. The sequence was collected from a human donor in good health. CDR3 coding DNA: TGTGCCAGCAGTCGACAGGGGGTGGAAGGCTACACCTTC. Residues: CASSRQGVEGYTF.